The 19 T cell receptor beta chains reported below all come from one sample, sequenced in a study of T cell repertoires in cytomegalovirus infection. These receptors are not linked to any known antigen. TCRdb used MiXCR to reprocess the reads, holding one entry per CDR3 protein. The data hold some 940,000 distinct CDR3 sequences, with more than 25% observed a single time. The sample in question was cultured CD8+ T cells from PBMCs, obtained from culture after CMV antigen stimulation. The receptors shown here come from a human donor in good health (CMV status not recorded). Some clones in this sample may be carry-over from other donors' samples.

At least ten counts were recorded for this clonotype. The rearrangement links TRBV7-2 to TRBJ2-3; the D gene is possibly TRBD2 (6 bases). CDR1 SGHTA and CDR2 FQGNSA come from the germline V gene. CDR3 length equals 14 residues. The V end lost 3 bases, the J end lost 5 bases, and 12 bases lay between the germline ends. The CDR3 nucleotides read TGTGCCAGCAGCTTTCTGGCCGGGGGAGATACGCAGTATTTT. It encodes CASSFLAGGDTQYF.

This chain connects TRBV12-3 or TRBV12-4 to TRBJ2-2, with 7 positions matching TRBD1. J was trimmed by 4 bases and V by 5 bases; bases with no gene match: 7. This CDR3 spans 15 amino acids. The CDR3 nucleotides are TGTGCCAGCAGTATGACAGGGTTCGGCACCGGGGAGCTGTTTTTT. It codes for CASSMTGFGTGELFF.

This chain connects TRBV15 to TRBJ2-7; D could derive from TRBD1 or TRBD2 (5 bases each). Looked up from germline, CDR1 is LNHNV and CDR2 is YYDKDF (reference sequence). The V end lost 3 bases, the J end lost 0 bases, and 9 bases lay between the germline ends. The CDR3 extends over 14 amino acids. CDR3: CATSSRDGSYEQYF. As DNA, the CDR3 is TGTGCCACCAGCAGTCGGGACGGCTCCTACGAGCAGTACTTC.

This clonotype was observed a few times. The rearrangement uses TRBV4-2 and TRBJ1-5; D unclear. CDR3 length: 15 residues. Trimming cost V 3 bases and J 2 bases, with 11 bases left between them. Germline V gives CDR1 LGHNA, CDR2 YNFKEQ. The CDR3 DNA sequence: TGTGCCAGCAGCCAGTACCGTAGAGGCAATCAGCCCCAGCATTTT. As protein: CASSQYRRGNQPQHF.

This clonotype was found many times. The genes are TRBV7-9 and TRBJ2-3; D is uncertain. Germline CDR1 is SEHNR and CDR2 is FQNEAQ (reference sequence). Trimming pared 5 bases from V and 6 bases from J, leaving 12 bases between. This CDR3 has 13 residues. The CDR3 loop is CASSPDYEDTQYF. In nucleotides, the CDR3 is TGTGCCAGCAGCCCAGATTATGAGGATACGCAGTATTTT.

This clonotype was counted a few times. The chain uses TRBV28 and TRBJ2-1; D possibly matches TRBD1 or TRBD2 (6 bases each). This CDR3 has 17 residues. V was pared by 2 bases and J by 5 bases, with 19 bases between. Germline CDR1 MDHEN, CDR2 SYDVKM. For the CDR3, the DNA is TGTGCCAGCAGTTTAGAGCTTGGGGGGCAGAAAGACAATGAGCAGTTCTTC. Translation gives CASSLELGGQKDNEQFF.

This chain connects TRBV9 to TRBJ1-6; 11 bases match TRBD1. V gave up 4 bases and J gave up 7 bases; unmatched junction bases: 4. This CDR3 has 15 amino acids. Germline assignment: CDR1 SGDLS and CDR2 YYNGEE. The CDR3 here is CASSTRDRGNSPLHF. Written as DNA, the CDR3 is TGTGCCAGCAGCACGCGGGACAGGGGGAATTCACCCCTCCACTTT.

The chain combines TRBV27 with TRBJ2-6, with D perhaps being TRBD1 or TRBD2 (5 bases each). Germline values: CDR1 MNHEY, CDR2 SMNVEV (reference sequence). The CDR3 has 18 residues. Trimming left V 1 base short and J 0 bases short, with 13 bases between. The CDR3 nucleotides are TGTGCCAGCAGTTTATTACCTCTAGGGACCTCTGGGGCCAACGTCCTGACTTTC. Translation gives CASSLLPLGTSGANVLTF.

This clonotype was recorded at least ten times. This chain connects TRBV7-8 to TRBJ1-1; no firm D call. CDR3 length equals 12 residues. The germline gives CDR1 SGHVS, CDR2 FQNEAQ. The germline V and J ends were trimmed by 4 bases and 7 bases, with 10 bases remaining between them. The CDR3 spells CASSYYSGEAFF. CDR3 DNA sequence: TGTGCCAGCAGCTACTACAGTGGTGAAGCTTTCTTT.

This clonotype was counted ten times or more. This chain uses TRBV7-2 with TRBJ1-3, with a weak D call TRBD1 (5 bases). V was pared by 5 bases and J by 0 bases, with 8 bases between. Germline V gene sequence: CDR1 SGHTA, CDR2 FQGNSA. This CDR3 contains 14 residues. This CDR3 reads CASSPTDSGNTIYF. CDR3 in DNA: TGTGCCAGCAGCCCGACAGACTCTGGAAACACCATATATTTT.

There are a few counts of this clonotype. The V gene is TRBV7-9, the J gene TRBJ2-5, with unresolved D. Trimming shortened V by 0 bases and J by 5 bases, and 13 bases separated the two germline ends. Germline CDR1 SEHNR, CDR2 FQNEAQ (reference sequence). The CDR3 is made up of 15 amino acids. The CDR3, as DNA: TGTGCCAGCAGCTTAGCAGGGTCCCCTTGGGAGACCCAGTACTTC. It translates to CASSLAGSPWETQYF.

The chain combines TRBV20-1 with TRBJ2-7; 13 bases match TRBD2. This CDR3 has 16 amino acids. The germline V gene has CDR1 DFQATT and CDR2 SNEGSKA (reference sequence). V was pared by 3 bases and J by 3 bases, with 8 bases of the junction left unmatched. The CDR3 sequence is CSASKTSGGLDYEQYF. CDR3 bases: TGCAGTGCTAGTAAGACTAGCGGGGGGTTGGACTACGAGCAGTACTTC.

The chain employs TRBV7-4 and TRBJ1-6, with D unresolved. The V gene's germline CDR1 is SGHVT and CDR2 SQSDAQ. V dropped 4 bases and J dropped 8 bases, with 15 bases sitting between them. CDR3 length: 15 residues. In DNA, the CDR3 is TGTGCCAGCAGCTCCTTAGAGGGTTTCTATTCACCCCTCCACTTT. This encodes CASSSLEGFYSPLHF.

The rearrangement uses TRBV5-5 and TRBJ2-5; tentative D call: TRBD1 (6 bases). This CDR3 has 16 residues. CDR1 and CDR2 from the germline V gene are SGHKS and YYEKEE (reference sequence). V was trimmed by 3 bases and J by 5 bases, leaving 20 bases between them. The DNA for the CDR3 is TGTGCCAGCAGCTCCACACGGACAGCTCGATGGGAGACCCAGTACTTC. Its translation: CASSSTRTARWETQYF.

This clonotype was found many times. The chain employs TRBV6-5 and TRBJ2-1, with D possibly TRBD1 on 6 matching bases. The CDR3 totals 15 residues. Trimming shortened V by 2 bases and J by 2 bases, and 10 bases separated the two germline ends. Looked up from germline, CDR1 is MNHEY and CDR2 is SVGAGI. CDR3 sequence: CASSYEAGAYNEQFF. The CDR3 bases are TGTGCCAGCAGTTACGAGGCAGGGGCCTACAATGAGCAGTTCTTC.

The CDR3 coding sequence is TGTGCCAGCAGTCCGATCGGGGACATTAATCAGCCCCAGCATTTT. Translating gives CASSPIGDINQPQHF. The V call is TRBV6-2 or TRBV6-3, the J call TRBJ1-5; TRBD1 might be the D (6 bases). Trimming took off 5 bases at V and 4 bases at J, with 15 bases between the two ends. Germline V gene lookup returns CDR1 MNHEY and CDR2 SVGEGT. This CDR3 is built from 15 residues.

The genes are TRBV27 and TRBJ2-1; D unclear. V gave up 5 bases and J gave up 12 bases, with 17 bases separating them. The germline gives CDR1 MNHEY, CDR2 SMNVEV (reference sequence). This CDR3 is 13 amino acids long. The CDR3 DNA is TGTGCCAGCAGTCTCTCAAGGTCCCAGAGGCAGTTCTTC. Its translation is CASSLSRSQRQFF.

Comment on this clonotype: A read error may be the cause here, since a much bigger clone is one base away. The rearrangement joins TRBV7-2 to TRBJ2-3, with a possible D match to TRBD2 (5 bases). V lost 2 bases and J 5 bases, leaving 14 bases between the germline ends. CDR1 is SGHTA and CDR2 is FQGNSA in the germline V gene. The CDR3 is 15 residues long. CDR3 in amino acids: CASSLHGGFRDTQYF. CDR3 DNA sequence: TGTGCCAGCAGCTTACATGGAGGTTTTAGAGATACGCAGTATTTT.

The table lists this clonotype with a few counts. The rearrangement joins TRBV28 to TRBJ2-2; D may match TRBD1 or TRBD2 (5 bases each). V was pared by 5 bases and J by 3 bases, with 28 bases between. This CDR3 contains 20 residues. Germline CDR1 and CDR2: MDHEN and SYDVKM. The CDR3 DNA reads TGTGCCAGCAGTCTCCTGAGGGACCCGGGACCGCGAAGGGACACCGGGGAGCTGTTTTTT. As protein: CASSLLRDPGPRRDTGELFF.